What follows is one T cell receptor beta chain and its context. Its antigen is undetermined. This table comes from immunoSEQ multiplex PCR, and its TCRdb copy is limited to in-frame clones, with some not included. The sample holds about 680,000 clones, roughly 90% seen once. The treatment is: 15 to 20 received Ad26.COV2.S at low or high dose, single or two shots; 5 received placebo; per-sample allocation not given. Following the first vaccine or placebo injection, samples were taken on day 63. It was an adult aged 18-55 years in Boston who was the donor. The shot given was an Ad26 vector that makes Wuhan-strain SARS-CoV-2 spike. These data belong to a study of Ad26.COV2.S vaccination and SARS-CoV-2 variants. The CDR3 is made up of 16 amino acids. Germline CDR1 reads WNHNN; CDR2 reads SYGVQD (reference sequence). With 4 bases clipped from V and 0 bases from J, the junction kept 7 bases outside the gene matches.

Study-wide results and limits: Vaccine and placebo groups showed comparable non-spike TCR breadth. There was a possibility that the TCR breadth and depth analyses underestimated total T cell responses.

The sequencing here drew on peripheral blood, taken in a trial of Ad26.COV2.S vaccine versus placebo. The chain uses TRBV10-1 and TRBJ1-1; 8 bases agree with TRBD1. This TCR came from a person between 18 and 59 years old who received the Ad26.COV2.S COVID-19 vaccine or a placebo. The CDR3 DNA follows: TGCGCCAGCAGTGGGATCGGGACAGGAATGAACACTGAAGCTTTCTTT. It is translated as CASSGIGTGMNTEAFF.